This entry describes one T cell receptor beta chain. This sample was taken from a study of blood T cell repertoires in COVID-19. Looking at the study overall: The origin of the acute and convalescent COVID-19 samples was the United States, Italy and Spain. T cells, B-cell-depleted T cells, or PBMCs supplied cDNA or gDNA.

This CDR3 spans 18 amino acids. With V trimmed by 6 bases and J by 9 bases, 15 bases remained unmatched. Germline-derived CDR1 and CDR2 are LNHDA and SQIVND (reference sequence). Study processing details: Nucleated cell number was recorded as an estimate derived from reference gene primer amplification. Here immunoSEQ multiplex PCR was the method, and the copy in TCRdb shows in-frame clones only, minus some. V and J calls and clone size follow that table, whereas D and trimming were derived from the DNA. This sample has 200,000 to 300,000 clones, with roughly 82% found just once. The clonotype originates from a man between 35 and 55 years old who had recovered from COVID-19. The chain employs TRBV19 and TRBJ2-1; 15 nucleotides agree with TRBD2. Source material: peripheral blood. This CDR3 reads CASRSRGGTSGRWVEQFF. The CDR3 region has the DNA TGTGCCAGTAGATCTCGCGGGGGGACTAGCGGGAGGTGGGTTGAGCAGTTCTTC.